Sequencing of this T cell receptor (beta chain) was carried out in a study of beta chain features in type 1 diabetes. Study outcomes and limitations: Whatever favoring of shorter templates PCR might show would apply equally to patients and controls. Patients with Type 1 diabetes showed moderately but significantly shorter TCRB CDR3s in all four CD4+ subsets.

Expressed TCRB transcripts got sequenced, as all isolated RNA was reverse transcribed. The repertoire was sequenced with immunoSEQ multiplex PCR; TCRdb's copy has only in-frame clones and lacks some. The sample holds about 260,000 clones, roughly 25% seen once. Germline V gives CDR1 MNHNS, CDR2 SASEGT. V lost 2 bases and J lost 6; bases outside the gene matches: 9. This CDR3 comprises 15 residues. As to this clone: Its target is not known.

The chain carries TRBV6-1 and TRBJ2-7, with 8 positions matching TRBD1. The receptor was isolated from a woman younger than 45 with type 1 diabetes. Sequenced material: naive CD4+ T cells from blood. Written as DNA, the CDR3 is TGTGCCAGCAGTGAAAGGTCAGGGGGCCTCCTCGAGCAGTACTTC. This gives the protein CASSERSGGLLEQYF.